The sequence of this TCR beta chain was determined in a study of cytomegalovirus exposure and HLA in healthy donors. V lost 0 bases to trimming and J lost 1 base; unmatched junction nucleotides: 6. The CDR3 runs 16 residues. The germline V gene encodes CDR1 SGHAT and CDR2 FQNNGV. A remark on this clone: Antigen unknown.

A multiplex PCR was run with 60 Vbeta primers and 13 Jbeta primers. Here immunoSEQ multiplex PCR was the method, and the copy in TCRdb shows in-frame clones only, minus some. The sample has 130,000 to 150,000 clones, over 80% seen once. Study outcomes and limitations: Most TCR beta V segments were productive about 90% or about 30% of the time in an earlier analysis. Rare TCR sequences dominated, though some public TCRs recurred in many donors.

The TCR comes from a woman aged 25 to 39 in good health and CMV-seronegative. This chain uses TRBV11-2 with TRBJ2-7; 7 bases are shared with TRBD1. Sequencing was done on a sample of PBMCs. The CDR3 DNA reads TGTGCCAGCAGCTTAGAGGGGGCAGGGGGTTCCTACGAGCAGTACTTC. Protein product: CASSLEGAGGSYEQYF.